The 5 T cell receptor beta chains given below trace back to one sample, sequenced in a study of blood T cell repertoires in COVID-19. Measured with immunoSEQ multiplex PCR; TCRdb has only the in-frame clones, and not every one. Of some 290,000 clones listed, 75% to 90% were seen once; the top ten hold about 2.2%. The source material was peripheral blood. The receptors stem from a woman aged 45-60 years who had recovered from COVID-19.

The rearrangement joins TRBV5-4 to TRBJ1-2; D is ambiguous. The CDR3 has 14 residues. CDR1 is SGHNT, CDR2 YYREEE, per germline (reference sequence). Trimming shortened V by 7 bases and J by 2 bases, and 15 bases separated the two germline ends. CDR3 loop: CASFIRQLNYGYTF. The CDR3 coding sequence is TGTGCCAGCTTTATTCGACAATTAAACTATGGCTACACCTTC.

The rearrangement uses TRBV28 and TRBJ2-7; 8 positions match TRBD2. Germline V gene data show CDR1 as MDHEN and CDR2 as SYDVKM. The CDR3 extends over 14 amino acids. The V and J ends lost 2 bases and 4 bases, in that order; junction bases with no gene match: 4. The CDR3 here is CASSLTSGRYEQYF. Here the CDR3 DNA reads TGTGCCAGCAGTTTAACTAGCGGTAGATACGAGCAGTACTTC.

This CDR3 reads CASSAGQNNSPLHF. For the CDR3, the DNA is TGTGCCAGCAGCGCCGGACAGAATAATTCACCCCTCCACTTT. The chain joins TRBV9 to TRBJ1-6, with D possibly TRBD1 on 6 matching bases. CDR1 and CDR2 (germline): SGDLS, YYNGEE. V lost 3 bases and J lost 5, with 9 bases in between. The CDR3 has 14 residues.

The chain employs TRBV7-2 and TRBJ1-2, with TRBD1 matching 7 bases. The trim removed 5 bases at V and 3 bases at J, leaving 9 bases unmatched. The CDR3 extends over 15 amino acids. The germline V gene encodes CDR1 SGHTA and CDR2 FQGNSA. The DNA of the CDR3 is TGTGCCAGCAGCAGAGACAGGGTAGACGACTATGGCTACACCTTC. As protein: CASSRDRVDDYGYTF.

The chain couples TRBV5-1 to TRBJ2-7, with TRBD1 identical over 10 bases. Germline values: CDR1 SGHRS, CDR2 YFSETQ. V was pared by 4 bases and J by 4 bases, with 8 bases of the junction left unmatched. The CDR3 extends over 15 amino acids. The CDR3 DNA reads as TGCGCCAGCAGCCTCCGGACAGGGGGTCTATACGAGCAGTACTTC. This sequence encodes CASSLRTGGLYEQYF.